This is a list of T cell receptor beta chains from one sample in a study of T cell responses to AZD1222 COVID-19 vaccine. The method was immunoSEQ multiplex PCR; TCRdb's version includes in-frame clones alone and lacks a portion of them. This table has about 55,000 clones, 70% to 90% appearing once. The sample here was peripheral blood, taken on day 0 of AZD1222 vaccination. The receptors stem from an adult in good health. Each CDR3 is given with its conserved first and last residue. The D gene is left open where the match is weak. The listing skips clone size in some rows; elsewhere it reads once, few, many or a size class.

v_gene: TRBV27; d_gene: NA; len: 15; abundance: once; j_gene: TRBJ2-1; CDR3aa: CASSYRDPSYNEQFF; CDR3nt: TGTGCCAGCAGTTACAGGGACCCCTCCTACAATGAGCAGTTCTTC
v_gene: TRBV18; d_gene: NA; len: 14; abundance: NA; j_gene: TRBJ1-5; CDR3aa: CASSPDTANQPQHF; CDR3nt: TGTGCCAGCTCACCAGACACGGCCAATCAGCCCCAGCATTTT
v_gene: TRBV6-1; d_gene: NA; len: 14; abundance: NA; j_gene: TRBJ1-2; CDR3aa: CASSEVGINYGYTF; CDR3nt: TGTGCCAGCAGTGAAGTGGGGATTAACTATGGCTACACCTTC
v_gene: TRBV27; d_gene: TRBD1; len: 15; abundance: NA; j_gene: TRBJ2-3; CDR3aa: CASSPPGQGTDTQYF; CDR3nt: TGTGCCAGCAGTCCACCGGGACAGGGGACAGATACGCAGTATTTT
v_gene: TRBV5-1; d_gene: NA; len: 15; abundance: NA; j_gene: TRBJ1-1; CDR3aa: CASSLRQGLNTEAFF; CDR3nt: TGCGCCAGCAGCTTGAGGCAGGGGCTGAACACTGAAGCTTTCTTT
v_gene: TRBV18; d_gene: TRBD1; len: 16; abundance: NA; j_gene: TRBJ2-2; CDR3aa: CASSPPSGGNTGELFF; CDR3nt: TGTGCCAGCTCACCACCGTCAGGGGGGAACACCGGGGAGCTGTTTTTT
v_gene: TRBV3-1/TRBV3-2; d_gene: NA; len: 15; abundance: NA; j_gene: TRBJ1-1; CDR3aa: CASSPRTREGPEAFF; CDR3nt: TGTGCCAGCAGCCCCCGGACCAGGGAGGGACCTGAAGCTTTCTTT
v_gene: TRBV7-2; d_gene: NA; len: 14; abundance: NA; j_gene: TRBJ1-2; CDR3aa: CASGNGHLNYGYTF; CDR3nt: TGTGCCAGCGGCAATGGACACCTAAACTATGGCTACACCTTC
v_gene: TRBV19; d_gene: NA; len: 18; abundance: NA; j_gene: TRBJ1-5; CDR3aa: CASSTRGPSYFSNQPQHF; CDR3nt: TGTGCCAGTAGTACCAGGGGACCTAGTTACTTTAGCAATCAGCCCCAGCATTTT
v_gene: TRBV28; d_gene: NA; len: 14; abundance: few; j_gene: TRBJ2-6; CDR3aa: CASSLLTGANVLTF; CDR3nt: TGTGCCAGCAGCCTACTAACTGGGGCCAACGTCCTGACTTTC
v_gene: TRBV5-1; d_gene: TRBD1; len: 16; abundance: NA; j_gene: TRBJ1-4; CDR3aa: CASSWGTGAANEKLFF; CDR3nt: TGCGCCAGCAGCTGGGGGACAGGGGCGGCTAATGAAAAACTGTTTTTT
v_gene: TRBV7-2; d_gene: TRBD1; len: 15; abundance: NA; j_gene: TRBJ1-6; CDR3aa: CASSLGRGTGSPLHF; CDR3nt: TGTGCCAGCAGCTTAGGCCGCGGGACAGGGTCACCCCTCCACTTT
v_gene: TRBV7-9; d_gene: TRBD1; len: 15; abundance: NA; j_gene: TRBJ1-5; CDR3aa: CASSSGQGMGQPQHF; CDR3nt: TGTGCCAGCAGCTCAGGACAGGGAATGGGTCAGCCCCAGCATTTT
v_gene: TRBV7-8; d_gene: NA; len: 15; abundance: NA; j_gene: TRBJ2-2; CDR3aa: CASSPGLEGTGELFF; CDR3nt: TGTGCCAGCAGCCCGGGACTGGAAGGCACCGGGGAGCTGTTTTTT
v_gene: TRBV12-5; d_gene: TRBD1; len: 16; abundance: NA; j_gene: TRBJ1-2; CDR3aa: CASGLVRDRGTYGYTF; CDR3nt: TGTGCTAGTGGTTTGGTCCGGGACAGGGGAACCTATGGCTACACCTTC
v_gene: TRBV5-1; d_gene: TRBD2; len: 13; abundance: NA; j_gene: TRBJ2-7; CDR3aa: CASTLAGVNEQYF; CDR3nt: TGCGCCAGCACCTTAGCGGGGGTCAACGAGCAGTACTTC
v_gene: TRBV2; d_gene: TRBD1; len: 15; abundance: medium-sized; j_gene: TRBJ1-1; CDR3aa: CASSEVGGQGIPAFF; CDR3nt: TGTGCCAGCAGTGAAGTCGGGGGACAGGGGATTCCAGCTTTCTTT
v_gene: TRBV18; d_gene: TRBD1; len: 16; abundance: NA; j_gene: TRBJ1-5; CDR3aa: CASSSATGGSNQPQHF; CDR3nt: TGTGCCAGCTCATCAGCGACAGGGGGTAGCAATCAGCCCCAGCATTTT
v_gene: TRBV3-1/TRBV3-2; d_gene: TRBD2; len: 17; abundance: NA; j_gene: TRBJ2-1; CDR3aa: CASSQVKTSGGYNEQFF; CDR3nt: TGTGCCAGCAGCCAAGTTAAGACTAGCGGGGGATACAATGAGCAGTTCTTC
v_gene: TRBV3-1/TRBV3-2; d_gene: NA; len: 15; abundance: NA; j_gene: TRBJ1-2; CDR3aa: CASSPMALANYGYTF; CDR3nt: TGTGCCAGCAGTCCCATGGCATTAGCTAACTATGGCTACACCTTC
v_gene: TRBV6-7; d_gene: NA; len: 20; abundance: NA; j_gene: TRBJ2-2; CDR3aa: CASSYSGHGSLQFGTGELFF; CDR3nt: TGTGCCAGCAGTTACTCGGGCCACGGGTCCCTTCAATTTGGCACCGGGGAGCTGTTTTTT
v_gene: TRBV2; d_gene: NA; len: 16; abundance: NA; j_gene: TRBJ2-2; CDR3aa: CASSESGHRNTGELFF; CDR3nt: TGTGCCAGCAGTGAAAGTGGACACCGAAACACCGGGGAGCTGTTTTTT
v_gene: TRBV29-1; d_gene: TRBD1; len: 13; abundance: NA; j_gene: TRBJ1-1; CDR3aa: CSGETGMNTEAFF; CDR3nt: TGCAGCGGGGAGACAGGGATGAACACTGAAGCTTTCTTT
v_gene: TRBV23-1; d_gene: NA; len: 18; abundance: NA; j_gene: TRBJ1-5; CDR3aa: CASSQSRCGTGVNQPQHF; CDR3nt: TGCGCCAGCAGTCAATCGCGGTGCGGCACGGGGGTCAATCAGCCCCAGCATTTT
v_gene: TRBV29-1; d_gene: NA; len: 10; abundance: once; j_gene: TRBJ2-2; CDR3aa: CSAGAGELFF; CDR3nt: TGCAGCGCCGGTGCCGGGGAGCTGTTTTTT
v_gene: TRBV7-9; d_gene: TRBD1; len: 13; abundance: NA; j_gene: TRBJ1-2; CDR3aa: CASGRGQRGGYTF; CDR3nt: TGTGCCAGCGGCAGGGGGCAAAGGGGTGGCTACACCTTC
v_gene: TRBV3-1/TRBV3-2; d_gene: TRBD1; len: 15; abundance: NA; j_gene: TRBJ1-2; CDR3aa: CASSQPGTGIIGYTF; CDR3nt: TGTGCCAGCAGCCAACCCGGGACAGGGATTATCGGCTACACCTTC
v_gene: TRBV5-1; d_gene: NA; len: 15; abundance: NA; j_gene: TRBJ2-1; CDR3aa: CASSLSGSSYNEQFF; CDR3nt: TGCGCCAGCAGCTTGTCAGGGAGCTCCTACAATGAGCAGTTCTTC
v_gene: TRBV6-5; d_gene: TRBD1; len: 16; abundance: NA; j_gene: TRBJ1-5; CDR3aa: CASSYMGTGFNQPQHF; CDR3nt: TGTGCCAGCAGTTACATGGGGACAGGGTTCAATCAGCCCCAGCATTTT
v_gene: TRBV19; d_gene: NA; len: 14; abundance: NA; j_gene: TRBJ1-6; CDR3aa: CASSIREKNSPLHF; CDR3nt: TGTGCCAGTAGTATCAGGGAGAAGAATTCACCCCTCCACTTT
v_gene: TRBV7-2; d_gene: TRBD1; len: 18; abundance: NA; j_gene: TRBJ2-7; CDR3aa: CASSPPVGSGQGKNEQYF; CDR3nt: TGTGCCAGCAGCCCCCCCGTTGGGTCGGGACAGGGGAAAAACGAGCAGTACTTC
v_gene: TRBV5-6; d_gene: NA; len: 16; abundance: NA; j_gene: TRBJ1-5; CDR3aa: CASSLTGGPGIQPQHF; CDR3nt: TGTGCCAGCAGCTTGACGGGGGGCCCAGGGATACAGCCCCAGCATTTT
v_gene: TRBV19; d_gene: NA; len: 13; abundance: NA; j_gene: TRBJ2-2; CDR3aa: CASSIGGTGELFF; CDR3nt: TGTGCCAGTAGTATAGGGGGCACCGGGGAGCTGTTTTTT
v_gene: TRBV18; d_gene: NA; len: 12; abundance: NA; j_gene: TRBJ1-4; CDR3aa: CASSPDSEKLFF; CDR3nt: TGTGCCAGCTCTCCCGACAGTGAAAAACTGTTTTTT
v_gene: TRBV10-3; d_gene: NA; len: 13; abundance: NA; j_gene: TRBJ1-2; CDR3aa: CAISETASFGYTF; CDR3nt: TGTGCCATCAGTGAGACAGCCTCCTTCGGCTACACCTTC
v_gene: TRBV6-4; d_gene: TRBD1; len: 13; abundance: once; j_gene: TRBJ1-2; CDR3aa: CASKPGQGYGYTF; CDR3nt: TGTGCCAGCAAACCGGGACAGGGATATGGCTACACCTTC
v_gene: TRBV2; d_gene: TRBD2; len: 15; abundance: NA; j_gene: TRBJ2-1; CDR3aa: CASRPGLAGYNEQFF; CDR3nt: TGTGCCAGCAGACCGGGACTAGCGGGTTACAATGAGCAGTTCTTC
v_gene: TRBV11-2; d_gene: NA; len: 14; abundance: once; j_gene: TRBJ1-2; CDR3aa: CASTLGGLEYGYTF; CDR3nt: TGTGCCAGCACCCTTGGAGGTCTAGAATATGGCTACACCTTC
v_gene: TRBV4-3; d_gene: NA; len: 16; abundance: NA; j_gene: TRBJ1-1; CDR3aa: CASSQDDLELNTEAFF; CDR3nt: TGCGCCAGCAGCCAAGATGATTTGGAGTTGAACACTGAAGCTTTCTTT
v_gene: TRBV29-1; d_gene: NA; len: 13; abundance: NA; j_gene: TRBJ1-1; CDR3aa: CSVRNRAPTEAFF; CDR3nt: TGCAGCGTCCGGAATCGGGCCCCCACTGAAGCTTTCTTT
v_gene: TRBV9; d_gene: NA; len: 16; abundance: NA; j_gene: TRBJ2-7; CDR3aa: CASSVEIRSAPYEQYF; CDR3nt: TGTGCCAGCAGCGTAGAAATTCGGTCCGCACCCTACGAGCAGTACTTC
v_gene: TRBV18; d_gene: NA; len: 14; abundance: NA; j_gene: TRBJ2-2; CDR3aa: CASSGTGDTGELFF; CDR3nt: TGTGCCAGCTCGGGGACGGGGGACACCGGGGAGCTGTTTTTT